This TCR beta chain was captured by sequencing in a study of Tregs in tolerant kidney transplant recipients. Study-wide context: Sorting of CD4+CD25+CD127- cells followed approximately three-day belatacept mixed lymphocyte reactions, sometimes with approximately five-day graft donor restimulation. Recipient cells were told from donor cells by antibody staining. Study observations and caveats: Biological reproducibility was not directly addressed, but technical replication error appeared minimal. The small number of patients limits these findings pending further validation.

V lost 4 bases to trimming and J lost 5 bases; unmatched junction nucleotides: 16. The CDR3 spans 19 residues. CDR1 SEHNR and CDR2 FQNEAQ come from the germline V gene (reference sequence). On this clone: Its antigen is undetermined.

This table comes from immunoSEQ multiplex PCR, and its TCRdb copy is limited to in-frame clones, with some not included. Found here are tens of thousands of clones, 95% of them singletons; the top ten hold about 0.36%. Sequenced sample: Tregs from blood cultured with allogeneic cells. The TCR sequence derives from a human donor in good health. The chain uses TRBV7-9 and TRBJ2-5, with TRBD2 identical over 13 bases. The CDR3 reads CASSYGRTSGSTYAETQYF. The CDR3 region has the DNA TGTGCCAGCAGCTACGGCAGGACTAGCGGGAGCACCTACGCGGAGACCCAGTACTTC.